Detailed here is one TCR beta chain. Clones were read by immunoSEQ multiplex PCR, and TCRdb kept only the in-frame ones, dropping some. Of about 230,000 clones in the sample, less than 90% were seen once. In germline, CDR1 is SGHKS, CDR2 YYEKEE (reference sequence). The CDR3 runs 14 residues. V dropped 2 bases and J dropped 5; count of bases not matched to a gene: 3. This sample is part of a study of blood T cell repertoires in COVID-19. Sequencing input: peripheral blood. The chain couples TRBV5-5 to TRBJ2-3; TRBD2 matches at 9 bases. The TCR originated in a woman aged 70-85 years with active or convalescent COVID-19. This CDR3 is CASSFQLAGDTQYF. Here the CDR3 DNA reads TGTGCCAGCAGCTTTCAACTAGCGGGAGATACGCAGTATTTT.